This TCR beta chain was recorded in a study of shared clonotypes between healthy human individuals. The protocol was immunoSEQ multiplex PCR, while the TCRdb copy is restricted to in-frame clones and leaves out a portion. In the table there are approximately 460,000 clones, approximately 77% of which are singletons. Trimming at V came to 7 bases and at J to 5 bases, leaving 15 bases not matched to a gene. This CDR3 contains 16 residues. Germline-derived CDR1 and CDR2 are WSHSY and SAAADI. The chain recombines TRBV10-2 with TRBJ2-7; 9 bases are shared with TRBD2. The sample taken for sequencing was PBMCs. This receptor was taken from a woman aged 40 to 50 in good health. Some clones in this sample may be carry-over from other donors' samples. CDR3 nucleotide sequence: TGCGCCAGCATAGTCCCCCGGGCTAGCGGGATCCACGAGCAGTACTTC. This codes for CASIVPRASGIHEQYF.